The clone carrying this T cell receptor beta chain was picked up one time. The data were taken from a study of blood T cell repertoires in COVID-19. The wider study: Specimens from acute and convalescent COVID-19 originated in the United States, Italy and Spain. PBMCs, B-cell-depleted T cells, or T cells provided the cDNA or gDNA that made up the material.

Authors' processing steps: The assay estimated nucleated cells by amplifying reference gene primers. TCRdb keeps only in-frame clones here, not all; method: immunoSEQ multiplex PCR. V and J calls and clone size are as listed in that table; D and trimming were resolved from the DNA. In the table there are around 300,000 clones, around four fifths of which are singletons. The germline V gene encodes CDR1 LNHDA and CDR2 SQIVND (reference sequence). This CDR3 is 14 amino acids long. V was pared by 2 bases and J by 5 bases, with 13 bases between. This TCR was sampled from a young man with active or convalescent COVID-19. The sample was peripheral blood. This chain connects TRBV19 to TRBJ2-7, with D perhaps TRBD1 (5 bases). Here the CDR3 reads CASSILPREDEQYF. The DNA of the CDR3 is TGTGCCAGTAGTATACTACCCAGGGAAGACGAGCAGTACTTC.